This T cell receptor beta chain was sequenced in a study of shared clonotypes between healthy human individuals. Study results and limitations: Clonotypes shared by all four donors outscored non-shared clonotypes in generation probability.

This clone was found a few times. Its target is unknown. Assay: immunoSEQ multiplex PCR; the TCRdb copy retains only in-frame clones and omits some. This sample has about 120,000 clones, with around two thirds found just once. This CDR3 has 15 amino acids. Per the germline V gene, CDR1 is SSHAT and CDR2 is FNYEAQ (reference sequence). Unmatched junction bases numbered 5, after V lost 4 bases and J lost 2 bases. Sequencing used memory CD8+ T cells sorted from blood. Subset given: CD45RO+ cells pooled with CCR7-negative TemRA cells. The chain couples TRBV7-7 to TRBJ1-5; 7 bases map to TRBD1. The clonotype originates from a woman in her twenties or thirties in good health. CDR3 region: CASSSTGSGNQPQHF. CDR3 in DNA: TGTGCCAGCAGCTCGACAGGGTCAGGCAATCAGCCCCAGCATTTT. Full variable domain (missing parts from reference TRBV7-7 and TRBJ1-5): GAGVSQSPRYKVTKRGQDVTLRCDPISSHATLYWYQQALGQGPEFLTYFNYEAQPDKSGLPSDRFSAERPEGSISTLTIQRTEQRDSAMYRCASSSTGSGNQPQHFGDGTRLSIL.